These T cell receptor beta chains were read from a single sample in a study of OX40 agonist ivuxolimab in advanced cancers. TCRdb's copy holds only in-frame clones and misses some; the assay was immunoSEQ multiplex PCR. This sample yields nearly 80,000 clones, of which approximately 94% are seen a single time; roughly 9.8% belongs to the top ten. Sequencing was performed on CD4+ or CD8+ T cells sorted from blood, taken in a trial of the OX40 agonist ivuxolimab. The origin of the receptors is an adult with an advanced solid tumor such as melanoma, head and neck, liver or kidney cancer. Both conserved end residues are part of each CDR3. The order of the fields is V gene, clone size, D gene, J gene, CDR3 protein, CDR3 DNA. D genes are given only for firm matches. Not all rows give a size; the values are once, few, many and, for expanded clones, a class.

>TRBV6-5|NA|TRBD2|TRBJ2-7
CASSYSPSGPYEQYF
TGTGCCAGCAGTTATTCCCCTAGCGGACCGTACGAGCAGTACTTC
>TRBV6-5|NA|NA|TRBJ2-7
CASRPIGISYEQYF
TGTGCCAGCAGGCCAATTGGTATCTCCTACGAGCAGTACTTC
>TRBV27|NA|TRBD1|TRBJ2-7
CASSHEQGATRGQYF
TGTGCCAGCAGTCACGAACAGGGGGCTACGAGGGGGCAGTACTTC
>TRBV15|NA|NA|TRBJ2-3
CATRPKGTDTQYF
TGTGCCACCAGGCCTAAGGGCACAGATACGCAGTATTTT
>TRBV11-2|NA|NA|TRBJ2-2
CASSLGSSGDTGELFF
TGTGCCAGCAGCTTAGGGTCCAGCGGAGACACCGGGGAGCTGTTTTTT
>TRBV7-8|NA|TRBD1|TRBJ2-3
CASSSSFGGQGGTDTQYF
TGTGCCAGCAGCTCGAGCTTTGGGGGACAGGGCGGCACAGATACGCAGTATTTT
>TRBV9|NA|NA|TRBJ2-5
CASGRVGGGPQYF
TGTGCCAGCGGGAGAGTCGGGGGAGGTCCCCAGTACTTC
>TRBV5-1|NA|NA|TRBJ1-3
CASSLGVAGNTIYF
TGCGCCAGCAGCTTGGGAGTAGCTGGAAACACCATATATTTT
>TRBV7-3|NA|TRBD2|TRBJ2-2
CASSHSPGLAGGGELFF
TGTGCCAGCAGCCACTCACCGGGACTAGCGGGAGGAGGGGAGCTGTTTTTT
>TRBV11-2|NA|NA|TRBJ1-2
CASSSVRQNSGYTF
TGTGCCAGCAGCTCCGTTCGACAGAATTCCGGCTACACCTTC
>TRBV27|NA|TRBD1|TRBJ2-6
CASSLRQGAGGANVLTF
TGTGCCAGCAGTTTAAGGCAGGGGGCGGGAGGGGCCAACGTCCTGACTTTC
>TRBV4-1|NA|NA|TRBJ1-1
CASSQDFYTARRGDTEAFF
TGCGCCAGCAGCCAAGATTTTTACACGGCGAGGCGAGGAGACACTGAAGCTTTCTTT
>TRBV28|NA|NA|TRBJ1-6
CASSFVGSGSPLHF
TGTGCCAGCAGTTTCGTGGGTAGTGGTTCACCCCTCCACTTT
>TRBV6-1|once|TRBD1|TRBJ1-6
CASSEDRGPHNSPLHF
TGTGCCAGCAGTGAAGACAGGGGGCCCCATAATTCACCCCTCCACTTT
>TRBV5-6|NA|TRBD2|TRBJ2-7
CASSPASGSSYEQYF
TGTGCCAGCAGCCCAGCTAGCGGGAGCTCCTACGAGCAGTACTTC
>TRBV2|NA|NA|TRBJ2-3
CASIIQRSSTDTQYF
TGTGCCAGCATCATACAGCGGTCTAGCACAGATACGCAGTATTTT
>TRBV4-2|NA|NA|TRBJ2-7
CASSQPSEGGYEQYF
TGTGCCAGCAGCCAACCCTCTGAGGGAGGCTACGAGCAGTACTTC
>TRBV5-5|NA|TRBD2|TRBJ2-3
CASSPGLGLAVSDTQYF
TGTGCCAGCAGCCCAGGATTGGGACTAGCGGTGTCAGATACGCAGTATTTT
>TRBV19|NA|TRBD1|TRBJ1-2
CASGQGGGYTF
TGTGCCAGCGGACAGGGGGGTGGCTACACCTTC
>TRBV6-1|NA|NA|TRBJ1-3
CASSENRHSGNTIYF
TGTGCCAGCAGTGAGAACAGGCACTCTGGAAACACCATATATTTT
>TRBV6-5|NA|NA|TRBJ1-3
CASSYGPSSGNTIYF
TGTGCCAGCAGTTACGGCCCGAGCTCTGGAAACACCATATATTTT
>TRBV28|NA|NA|TRBJ1-6
CASSLRPRSSYNSPLHF
TGTGCCAGCAGTTTGAGACCCAGGAGCTCCTATAATTCACCCCTCCACTTT
>TRBV28|NA|NA|TRBJ1-4
CASSLLGAGRELDEKLFF
TGTGCCAGCAGTTTACTAGGGGCAGGGAGGGAGCTAGACGAAAAACTGTTTTTT
>TRBV6-5|NA|NA|TRBJ2-3
CASSYSWDRTDTQYF
TGTGCCAGCAGTTACTCTTGGGACCGCACAGATACGCAGTATTTT
>TRBV25-1|NA|TRBD1|TRBJ2-5
CASSEQDRVQETQYF
TGTGCCAGCAGTGAACAAGACAGGGTTCAAGAGACCCAGTACTTC
>TRBV19|NA|TRBD1|TRBJ2-7
CASSRGQEIREQYF
TGTGCCAGTAGTAGGGGACAGGAAATTAGAGAGCAGTACTTC
>TRBV7-9|NA|NA|TRBJ1-5
CASSLASPYNQPQHF
TGTGCCAGCAGCTTGGCCTCACCATACAATCAGCCCCAGCATTTT
>TRBV6-6|NA|TRBD1|TRBJ2-7
CASSYGTAEQYF
TGTGCCAGCAGTTACGGGACAGCCGAGCAGTACTTC
>TRBV5-6|NA|NA|TRBJ2-7
CASSYYGTSYEQYF
TGTGCCAGCAGCTATTATGGGACTTCCTACGAGCAGTACTTC
>TRBV19|NA|TRBD2|TRBJ2-1
CASSPTSGGYDEQFF
TGTGCCAGTAGCCCGACTAGCGGGGGTTACGATGAGCAGTTCTTC
>TRBV11-2|NA|TRBD2|TRBJ2-3
CASSSNGLAPGDTQYF
TGTGCCAGCAGCTCCAACGGACTAGCGCCCGGTGATACGCAGTATTTT
>TRBV7-6|NA|NA|TRBJ2-7
CASSLVGSSYEQYF
TGTGCCAGCAGCTTAGTTGGCAGCTCCTACGAGCAGTACTTC
>TRBV4-2|NA|NA|TRBJ2-7
CASSQSDRPYEQYF
TGTGCCAGCAGCCAAAGCGACAGGCCCTACGAGCAGTACTTC
>TRBV6-5|once|NA|TRBJ1-2
CASSLGGNYGYTF
TGTGCCAGCAGTCTCGGGGGAAACTATGGCTACACCTTC
>TRBV27|NA|NA|TRBJ2-7
CASSVGGSEQYF
TGTGCCAGCAGTGTCGGGGGTTCCGAGCAGTACTTC
>TRBV14|NA|NA|TRBJ2-7
CASSFRQDLYEQYF
TGTGCCAGCAGCTTCCGACAGGACCTCTACGAGCAGTACTTC
>TRBV7-2|NA|TRBD2|TRBJ2-5
CASSSGLAGQETQYF
TGTGCCAGCAGCTCCGGACTAGCCGGGCAGGAGACCCAGTACTTC
>TRBV2|NA|TRBD1|TRBJ2-5
CASRKPGQGLRRGQETQYF
TGTGCCAGCAGGAAACCGGGACAGGGCTTAAGGAGAGGACAAGAGACCCAGTACTTC
>TRBV11-2|NA|NA|TRBJ2-7
CASSLGWQQTAYEQYF
TGTGCCAGCAGCTTAGGATGGCAGCAAACCGCCTACGAGCAGTACTTC
>TRBV2|NA|TRBD2|TRBJ2-3
CASSEVWASGDTDTQYF
TGTGCCAGCAGTGAAGTGTGGGCTAGCGGGGACACAGATACGCAGTATTTT
>TRBV13|NA|NA|TRBJ2-3
CASSSSSRRSTDTQYF
TGTGCCAGCAGCTCCTCCTCACGCCGTTCCACAGATACGCAGTATTTT
>TRBV7-8|once|NA|TRBJ1-1
CASSLGGEMNTEAFF
TGTGCCAGCAGCTTAGGGGGGGAGATGAACACTGAAGCTTTCTTT
>TRBV19|NA|NA|TRBJ2-1
CASSMFGSSYNEQFF
TGTGCCAGTAGTATGTTCGGCAGCTCCTACAATGAGCAGTTCTTC
>TRBV11-2|once|TRBD2|TRBJ2-1
CASSFTSGGDNEQFF
TGTGCCAGCAGCTTCACTAGCGGGGGGGACAATGAGCAGTTCTTC
>TRBV5-4|NA|TRBD1|TRBJ2-3
CASSHGQGPDTQYF
TGTGCCAGCAGCCACGGACAGGGGCCAGATACGCAGTATTTT